The source of this TCR beta chain is a study of shared T cell receptors in the human thymus. V shed 2 bases and J 7 bases; nucleotides not matched to a gene: 7. The CDR3 runs 14 residues. Per germline, CDR1 MNHEY and CDR2 SMNVEV (reference sequence). Profiled with immunoSEQ multiplex PCR; TCRdb holds only in-frame clones, not every one. The table lists more than 300,000 clones, over 90% of them singletons. This receptor was taken from a human donor. The rearrangement links TRBV27 to TRBJ2-5, with 7 positions matching TRBD2. Specimen: thymocytes. CDR3 loop: CASSLGGRTGTQYF. The CDR3 nucleotides read TGTGCCAGCAGTTTAGGCGGGAGAACGGGGACCCAGTACTTC.